This is a list of T cell receptor beta chains from one sample in a study of human T cells and chemical hapten exposure. TCRdb fed the RACE reads into MiXCR, producing one record per CDR3 protein. The table has tens of thousands of distinct CDR3 sequences, 6.5% to 8% seen once; the top ten hold 1% to 1.5%. The sequencing here drew on whole blood, taken in connection with sensitization to the hapten diphenylcyclopropenone (DPC). The receptor source for this set is a woman aged 30 to 39 with alopecia areata. Some clones in this sample may be carry-over from other donors' samples. Each CDR3 is given with its conserved first and last residue. D genes are given only for firm matches. Rows give clone size only sometimes, using once, few, many, or a class for an expanded clone.

V gene: TRBV20-1; J gene: TRBJ2-7; D gene: TRBD2; clone size: many; CDR3 protein: CSAPTSGSYEQYF; CDR3 DNA: TGCAGTGCTCCGACTAGCGGCTCCTACGAGCAGTACTTC
V gene: TRBV7-2; J gene: TRBJ2-1; D gene: TRBD2; clone size: .; CDR3 protein: CASSLSSGVINEQFF; CDR3 DNA: TGTGCCAGCAGCTTATCGAGCGGGGTGATCAATGAGCAGTTCTTC
V gene: TRBV12-3/TRBV12-4; J gene: TRBJ1-1; D gene: TRBD1; clone size: .; CDR3 protein: CASSLAQGARVTEAFF; CDR3 DNA: TGTGCCAGCAGTTTAGCCCAGGGGGCGCGGGTCACTGAAGCTTTCTTT
V gene: TRBV19; J gene: TRBJ1-1; D gene: TRBD1; clone size: few; CDR3 protein: CASTQGQGGNTEAFF; CDR3 DNA: TGTGCCAGTACCCAAGGACAGGGCGGGAACACTGAAGCTTTCTTT
V gene: TRBV12-3/TRBV12-4; J gene: TRBJ1-4; D gene: .; clone size: many; CDR3 protein: CASSLDREANEKLFF; CDR3 DNA: TGTGCCAGCAGTTTAGACAGGGAAGCTAATGAAAAACTGTTTTTT
V gene: TRBV18; J gene: TRBJ2-3; D gene: TRBD2; clone size: many; CDR3 protein: CASSPERGTQYF; CDR3 DNA: TGTGCCAGCTCACCCGAGCGGGGTACGCAGTATTTT
V gene: TRBV29-1; J gene: TRBJ2-3; D gene: .; clone size: .; CDR3 protein: CSVEGGMRATDTQYF; CDR3 DNA: TGCAGCGTTGAGGGTGGGATGCGCGCCACAGATACGCAGTATTTT
V gene: TRBV7-2; J gene: TRBJ2-1; D gene: .; clone size: many; CDR3 protein: CASSTGLKQFF; CDR3 DNA: TGTGCCAGCAGCACAGGGTTAAAGCAGTTCTTC
V gene: TRBV7-9; J gene: TRBJ1-2; D gene: .; clone size: .; CDR3 protein: CASSLYLSGSGYTF; CDR3 DNA: TGTGCCAGCAGCTTATACTTATCTGGGAGTGGCTACACCTTC
V gene: TRBV18; J gene: TRBJ1-1; D gene: .; clone size: .; CDR3 protein: CASSPPFRSYTEAFF; CDR3 DNA: TGTGCCAGCTCACCACCTTTCAGGAGTTACACTGAAGCTTTCTTT
V gene: TRBV6-6; J gene: TRBJ2-1; D gene: TRBD1; clone size: few; CDR3 protein: CASIPGQGNNEQFF; CDR3 DNA: TGTGCCAGCATCCCGGGACAGGGGAACAATGAGCAGTTCTTC
V gene: TRBV7-9; J gene: TRBJ1-2; D gene: .; clone size: few; CDR3 protein: CASSQLAVPVGPNGYTF; CDR3 DNA: TGTGCCAGCAGCCAATTAGCCGTTCCTGTGGGACCTAATGGCTACACCTTC
V gene: TRBV7-9; J gene: TRBJ1-2; D gene: TRBD1; clone size: many; CDR3 protein: CASSAIRTGNYGYTF; CDR3 DNA: TGTGCCAGCAGCGCTATCCGGACAGGAAACTATGGCTACACCTTC
V gene: TRBV29-1; J gene: TRBJ2-6; D gene: TRBD1; clone size: many; CDR3 protein: CSVRTGSPGANVLTF; CDR3 DNA: TGCAGCGTGAGGACAGGGAGTCCTGGGGCCAACGTCCTGACTTTC
V gene: TRBV29-1; J gene: TRBJ1-1; D gene: .; clone size: many; CDR3 protein: CSVDPGRGLEAFF; CDR3 DNA: TGCAGCGTTGATCCCGGCAGGGGACTTGAAGCTTTCTTT
V gene: TRBV29-1; J gene: TRBJ1-1; D gene: .; clone size: many; CDR3 protein: CSVLTLNTEAFF; CDR3 DNA: TGCAGCGTTTTAACCCTGAACACTGAAGCTTTCTTT
V gene: TRBV2; J gene: TRBJ2-1; D gene: .; clone size: .; CDR3 protein: CASSELSRTEQFF; CDR3 DNA: TGTGCCAGCAGTGAATTATCCCGGACTGAGCAGTTCTTC
V gene: TRBV5-1; J gene: TRBJ1-1; D gene: TRBD1; clone size: few; CDR3 protein: CASSPVLGQGYSEAFF; CDR3 DNA: TGCGCCAGCAGCCCCGTCCTGGGACAGGGGTATTCTGAAGCTTTCTTT
V gene: TRBV7-8; J gene: TRBJ1-5; D gene: .; clone size: few; CDR3 protein: CASSLVGGSTVQPQHF; CDR3 DNA: TGTGCCAGCAGCTTAGTGGGAGGGTCTACGGTTCAGCCCCAGCATTTT
V gene: TRBV20-1; J gene: TRBJ1-2; D gene: .; clone size: many; CDR3 protein: CSARRHVAESANYGYTF; CDR3 DNA: TGCAGTGCTAGAAGGCACGTAGCTGAATCAGCTAACTATGGCTACACCTTC
V gene: TRBV10-3; J gene: TRBJ2-2; D gene: TRBD2; clone size: many; CDR3 protein: CAATPSGGELFF; CDR3 DNA: TGTGCCGCGACTCCTAGCGGCGGGGAGCTGTTTTTT
V gene: TRBV5-6; J gene: TRBJ1-5; D gene: .; clone size: many; CDR3 protein: CASSSYRAVANQPQHF; CDR3 DNA: TGTGCCAGCAGCTCATACAGGGCGGTGGCAAATCAGCCCCAGCATTTT
V gene: TRBV18; J gene: TRBJ2-3; D gene: TRBD2; clone size: .; CDR3 protein: CASSQSTSGAGTDTQYF; CDR3 DNA: TGTGCCAGCTCACAGTCGACTAGCGGGGCAGGCACAGATACGCAGTATTTT
V gene: TRBV29-1; J gene: TRBJ1-3; D gene: .; clone size: many; CDR3 protein: CSVEDGNTIYF; CDR3 DNA: TGCAGCGTTGAAGATGGAAACACCATATATTTT
V gene: TRBV29-1; J gene: TRBJ2-1; D gene: .; clone size: many; CDR3 protein: CSVVPQGGSRGLQFF; CDR3 DNA: TGCAGCGTAGTACCACAGGGGGGGAGTAGGGGTTTGCAGTTCTTC
V gene: TRBV7-8; J gene: TRBJ1-2; D gene: .; clone size: few; CDR3 protein: CASSLSGQANYGYTF; CDR3 DNA: TGTGCCAGCAGCTTAAGCGGCCAGGCGAACTATGGCTACACCTTC
V gene: TRBV15; J gene: TRBJ1-1; D gene: TRBD1; clone size: .; CDR3 protein: CATSPDRAVTEAFF; CDR3 DNA: TGTGCCACCAGTCCCGACAGGGCGGTCACTGAAGCTTTCTTT
V gene: TRBV11-1; J gene: TRBJ1-1; D gene: .; clone size: .; CDR3 protein: CASSLEWNRNEAFF; CDR3 DNA: TGTGCCAGCAGCTTAGAATGGAACCGGAATGAAGCTTTCTTT